Below, 22 T cell receptor beta chains from the same sample are listed, as sequenced in a study of regulatory T cells in long-lasting Graves disease. Stated time point: persistent/refractory GD, antithyroid drugs over 5 years with positive TRAb. Isolated PBMC RNA provided the starting material for the TCR library. Construction of TCR beta libraries relied on iRepertoire HTBI primers and on Arm-PCR targeting CDR3 regions. TCRdb called the multiplex PCR reads again in MiXCR, with one record for every CDR3 protein. This table has some 280,000 distinct CDR3 sequences, approximately 20% appearing once. This material consisted of peripheral blood mononuclear cells (PBMCs), taken when the disease was refractory, from a patient treated with antithyroid drugs. These receptors were collected from a female donor with Graves disease.

This clonotype was seen at least ten times. The chain links TRBV7-2 to TRBJ1-1, with TRBD1 matching 7 bases. This CDR3 is built from 15 residues. V lost 5 bases and J lost 1; bases outside the gene matches: 7. Germline-derived CDR1 and CDR2 are SGHTA and FQGNSA. The CDR3 nucleotides are TGTGCCAGCAGCCCCAGGGGGGGTGAGAACACTGAAGCTTTCTTT. It translates to CASSPRGGENTEAFF.

There are a few counts of this clonotype. The chain combines TRBV18 with TRBJ1-1; tentatively, D is TRBD1 (5 bases). Germline V lookup: CDR1 KGHSH, CDR2 LQKENI. Trimming removed 10 bases from V and 0 bases from J, with 15 bases in between. This CDR3 contains 14 residues. CDR3 bases: TGTGCCAACCCCGGGACCGGTATGAACACTGAAGCTTTCTTT. Protein: CANPGTGMNTEAFF.

This clonotype has just a few counts. The genes are TRBV27 and TRBJ1-6; weak D call: TRBD1 (6 bases). The CDR3 is 15 residues long. V gave up 2 bases and J gave up 5 bases, with 10 bases separating them. Germline V gives CDR1 MNHEY, CDR2 SMNVEV (reference sequence). The CDR3 nucleotides are TGTGCCAGCAGTTTAAATGACAGGAATAATTCACCCCTCCACTTT. Its translation is CASSLNDRNNSPLHF.

This clonotype was picked up a small number of times. The J gene is TRBJ1-4, the V gene TRBV29-1; D might be TRBD1 (6 bases). The CDR3 contains 13 residues. Germline loops: CDR1 SQVTM, CDR2 ANQGSEA. CDR3: CSVRDIGDEKLFF. The CDR3 DNA sequence: TGCAGTGTCAGGGACATTGGGGATGAAAAACTGTTTTTT.

This clonotype was found many times. This chain uses TRBV7-2 with TRBJ1-2; D not certain. V lost 11 bases and J 6 bases, leaving 19 bases between the germline ends. Germline lookup yields CDR1 SGHTA and CDR2 FQGNSA. This CDR3 spans 13 amino acids. The CDR3, as DNA: TGTGCCTCCCAGCTTAGTACGCTGAATGGCTACACCTTC. Its translation: CASQLSTLNGYTF.

This clonotype came up many times. This chain links TRBV6-5 with TRBJ2-2, with unresolved D. Trimming stripped 0 bases from V and 2 bases from J, with 4 bases between. Germline loops: CDR1 MNHEY, CDR2 SVGAGI. The CDR3 spans 14 residues. This chain's CDR3 is CASSYSPNTGELFF. For the CDR3, the DNA is TGTGCCAGCAGTTACTCCCCCAACACCGGGGAGCTGTTTTTT.

Only a few counts were recorded for this clonotype. In DNA form, the CDR3 reads TGTGCCAGCAGACACTCCAACAGGGTCGGCACCGGGGAGCTGTTTTTT. Translated, it gives CASRHSNRVGTGELFF. The V call is TRBV28, the J call TRBJ2-2, with D perhaps matching TRBD1 (6 bases). The CDR3 spans 16 residues. V gave up 6 bases and J gave up 4 bases, with 18 bases separating them. Germline assignment: CDR1 MDHEN and CDR2 SYDVKM. Full variable domain (remainder filled in from reference TRBV28 and TRBJ2-2): DVKVTQSSRYLVKRTGEKVFLECVQDMDHENMFWYRQDPGLGLRLIYFSYDVKMKEKGDIPEGYSVSREKKERFSLILESASTNQTSMYLCASRHSNRVGTGELFFGEGSRLTVL.

This clonotype was found many times. V gene TRBV5-1 combines with J gene TRBJ1-4; 9 bases fit TRBD1. Germline CDR1 is SGHRS and CDR2 is YFSETQ. The V and J ends lost 4 bases and 6 bases, in that order; junction bases with no gene match: 4. This CDR3 is 14 amino acids long. The DNA for the CDR3 is TGCGCCAGCAGCCTGGGACAGGGACATGAAAAACTGTTTTTT. Protein sequence: CASSLGQGHEKLFF. The full variable domain, rest sourced from reference TRBV5-1 and TRBJ1-4, is KAGVTQTPRYLIKTRGQQVTLSCSPISGHRSVSWYQQTPGQGLQFLFEYFSETQRNKGNFPGRFSGRQFSNSRSEMNVSTLELGDSALYLCASSLGQGHEKLFFGSGTQLSVL.

The rearrangement joins TRBV27 to TRBJ2-5; TRBD2 agrees at 11 bases. Germline V gene data show CDR1 as MNHEY and CDR2 as SMNVEV (reference sequence). This CDR3 is 16 amino acids long. Trimming at V came to 6 bases and at J to 5 bases, leaving 11 bases not matched to a gene. The DNA for the CDR3 is TGTGCCAGCAGGGAACTAGCGGGAGTATTGGGCGAGACCCAGTACTTC. Encoded protein: CASRELAGVLGETQYF.

Many counts were recorded for this clonotype. A clone one base away is much larger, so this may be a read error. The chain employs TRBV6-1 and TRBJ2-7; no firm D call. From germline, CDR1 is MNHNS and CDR2 SASEGT. This CDR3 has 10 amino acids. V dropped 6 bases and J dropped 2 bases, with 2 bases sitting between them. CDR3 DNA sequence: TGTGCCAGCAGGGCCTACGAGCAGTACTTC. It specifies CASRAYEQYF.

V usage is TRBV9 and J usage is TRBJ2-2; 11 bases fit TRBD2. After removal of 3 bases from V and 6 bases from J, the junction contained 10 bases not matched to a gene. The germline gives CDR1 SGDLS, CDR2 YYNGEE. The length of the CDR3 is 17 residues. CDR3 bases: TGTGCCAGCAGCGGTATAGCGGGAGGGCCTAACCCCGGGGAGCTGTTTTTT. As protein: CASSGIAGGPNPGELFF.

CDR3 bases: TGCGCCAGCAGCTTGTCGGGGGGGATGGCTAGAGACACCGGGGAGCTGTTTTTT. Translating gives CASSLSGGMARDTGELFF. V and J are TRBV5-1 and TRBJ2-2, with TRBD2 matching 8 bases. J was trimmed by 3 bases and V by 1 base; bases with no gene match: 11. Germline CDR1 and CDR2: SGHRS and YFSETQ. The CDR3 extends over 18 amino acids.

This sequence joins TRBV5-1 and TRBJ1-2; the D is unclear. Germline values: CDR1 SGHRS, CDR2 YFSETQ. The ends were cut back, 3 bases at V and 4 bases at J, with 10 bases in the middle. There are 13 residues in the CDR3. The DNA of the CDR3 is TGCGCCAGCAGCTCACGGGAGTTCTATGGCTACACCTTC. Translated, it gives CASSSREFYGYTF.

The chain recombines TRBV30 with TRBJ2-7, with D possibly being TRBD1 or TRBD2 (6 bases each). The CDR3 contains 12 residues. Looked up from germline, CDR1 is GTSNPN and CDR2 is SVGIG (reference sequence). V lost 6 bases and J lost 1, with 10 bases in between. The CDR3 spells CACGGRSYEQYF. The DNA for the CDR3 is TGTGCCTGCGGGGGCAGATCCTACGAGCAGTACTTC.

This rearrangement joins TRBV7-3 to TRBJ1-4; the match to TRBD1 covers 8 bases. With 3 bases clipped from V and 6 bases from J, the junction kept 9 bases outside the gene matches. Germline V lookup: CDR1 SGHTA, CDR2 FQGTGA. The CDR3 runs 16 residues. This CDR3 reads CASSFSDGQGYEKLFF. The CDR3, as DNA: TGTGCCAGCAGCTTCTCCGACGGACAGGGTTATGAAAAACTGTTTTTT.

This clonotype was counted between two and nine times. The V and J genes are TRBV5-1 and TRBJ2-4; D is possibly TRBD2 (7 bases). CDR1 and CDR2 from the germline V gene are SGHRS and YFSETQ. The length of the CDR3 is 15 residues. With 0 bases removed from V and 7 bases from J, the gap between germline ends came to 14 bases. The CDR3 DNA reads TGCGCCAGCAGCTTGGGCGGGGGCGGACCTAACATTCAGTACTTC. As protein: CASSLGGGGPNIQYF.

This sequence joins TRBV6-1 and TRBJ1-1, with a weak D call TRBD1 (5 bases). This CDR3 region has 11 residues. Trimming stripped 6 bases from V and 9 bases from J, with 11 bases between. The germline gives CDR1 MNHNS, CDR2 SASEGT. CDR3 bases: TGTGCCAGCAGCCTTCAGGGAAAAGCTTTCTTT. This gives the protein CASSLQGKAFF.

This clonotype was seen just once. J is TRBJ1-1 and V is TRBV6-1; the D gene is possibly TRBD1 (6 bases). Germline CDR1 and CDR2: MNHNS and SASEGT. The CDR3 spans 14 residues. The V end lost 6 bases, the J end lost 6 bases, and 17 bases lay between the germline ends. CDR3 sequence reads: CASSTGREEPEAFF. For the CDR3, the DNA is TGTGCCAGCAGCACAGGGAGGGAGGAACCTGAAGCTTTCTTT.

This clonotype occurred a few times. The V call is TRBV6-1, the J call TRBJ1-5; 8 positions agree with TRBD1. The germline CDR1 and CDR2 sequences are MNHNS and SASEGT. Trimming removed 3 bases from V and 5 bases from J; junction bases left unmatched: 9. This CDR3 comprises 16 residues. The CDR3: CASSDPRTGWDQPQHF. DNA for the CDR3: TGTGCCAGCAGTGACCCCCGGACAGGGTGGGATCAGCCCCAGCATTTT.

Only a few counts were recorded for this clonotype. A much larger clonotype is one base distant, so this may be a read error. The V and J genes are TRBV28 and TRBJ2-7; 7 nucleotides line up with TRBD2. The CDR3 is 13 residues long. Trimming took 3 bases from V and 3 from J; bases not matched to a gene: 2. Germline values: CDR1 MDHEN, CDR2 SYDVKM. The DNA of the CDR3 is TGTGCCAGCAGTTTGGCTAGCGGCTACGAGCAGTACTTC. Encoded protein: CASSLASGYEQYF.

V gene TRBV6-8 combines with J gene TRBJ2-5; the D gene is possibly TRBD2 (5 bases). The V end was cut by 8 bases, the J end by 5 bases, with 12 bases between. Germline loops: CDR1 MNHGY, CDR2 SAAAGT. The CDR3 sequence is 12 residues long. The CDR3 bases are TGTGCCAGCCTACTCCGCGGGGAGACCCAGTACTTC. It translates to CASLLRGETQYF.

Concerning this clonotype itself: The germline gene is not matched at one end of the junction; a read error may be the cause. This chain connects TRBV18 to TRBJ1-1; tentative D call: TRBD1 (5 bases). Per the germline V gene, CDR1 is KGHSH and CDR2 is LQKENI. The CDR3 sequence is 13 residues long. In nucleotides, the CDR3 is TGTGCCATCTCACCTAGCCGGGACCTCGAAGCTTTCTTT. Translated, it gives CAISPSRDLEAFF.